This T cell receptor beta chain was retrieved from a study of T-cell memory formation after mild COVID-19. Overall study context: TCR clusters mostly belonged to single donors. The study's findings and limits: The CD4+ clones that contracted clustered mainly within CM and EM, and the CD8+ clones concentrated in EMRA. CD4/CD8 balance held among clones contracting day 15 to 85, and later expanders leaned CD4+.

This clonotype has a handful of counts. Its specificity is unknown. TCRdb re-called the 5' RACE reads with MiXCR, one entry per CDR3 protein. The sample has around 250,000 distinct CDR3 sequences, under 20% seen once. Per germline, CDR1 SGHRS and CDR2 YFSETQ. The CDR3 length is 16 residues. V was trimmed by 0 bases and J by 0 bases, leaving 12 bases between them. The clonotype comes from a young man who had mild COVID-19 (a few samples of this study predate the infection). Cell type and time point are not known. The rearrangement uses TRBV5-1 and TRBJ1-1, with no clear D. The material sequenced was PBMCs or a T cell subset sorted from them (not recorded which). In nucleotides, the CDR3 is TGCGCCAGCAGCTTGGTATCCGGCAGGTTGAACACTGAAGCTTTCTTT. It yields the protein CASSLVSGRLNTEAFF.